Here is one TCR beta chain with its context. The record originates from a study of blood T cell repertoires in COVID-19. The repertoire was sequenced with immunoSEQ multiplex PCR; TCRdb's copy has only in-frame clones and lacks some. This table holds 35,000 to 45,000 clones, more than 70% found once. The material sequenced was peripheral blood. The TCR was taken from a man in his 70s with acute or convalescent COVID-19.

CDR3 nucleotide sequence: TGTGCCAGCAGCGTAGGGGGGCAGACTGAAGCTTTCTTT. This gives the protein CASSVGGQTEAFF. The chain joins TRBV9 to TRBJ1-1; D might be TRBD1 (6 bases). Germline CDR1 reads SGDLS; CDR2 reads YYNGEE. There are 13 residues in the CDR3. The germline V and J ends were trimmed by 0 bases and 5 bases, with 8 bases remaining between them.